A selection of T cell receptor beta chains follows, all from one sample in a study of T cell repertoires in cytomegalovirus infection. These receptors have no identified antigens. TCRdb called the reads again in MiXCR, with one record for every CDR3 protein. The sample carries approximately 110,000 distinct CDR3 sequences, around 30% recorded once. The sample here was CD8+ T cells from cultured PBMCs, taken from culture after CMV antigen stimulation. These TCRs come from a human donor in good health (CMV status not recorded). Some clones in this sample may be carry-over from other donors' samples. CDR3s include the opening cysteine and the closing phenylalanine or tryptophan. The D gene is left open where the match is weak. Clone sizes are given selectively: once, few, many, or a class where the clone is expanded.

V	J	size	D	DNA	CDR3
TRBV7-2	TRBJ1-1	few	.	TGTGCCAGCAGCAGAGGGGACCTACCTATGAACACTGAAGCTTTCTTT	CASSRGDLPMNTEAFF
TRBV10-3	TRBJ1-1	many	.	TGTGCCATCAGCCGGGACATAGAGAACACTGAAGCTTTCTTT	CAISRDIENTEAFF
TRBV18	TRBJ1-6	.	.	TGTGCCAGCTCACCCCGGGGGAGCTCCTATAATTCACCCCTCCACTTT	CASSPRGSSYNSPLHF
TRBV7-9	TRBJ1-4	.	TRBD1	TGTGCCAGCAGCCCAGGGGACAGGGTTGGCGAAAAACTGTTTTTT	CASSPGDRVGEKLFF
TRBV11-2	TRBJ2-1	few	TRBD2	TGTGCCAGCAGCTTAAGAACCTCGGGGGGGCGCGAGCAGTTCTTC	CASSLRTSGGREQFF
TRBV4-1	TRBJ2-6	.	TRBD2	TGCGCCAGCAGCCAGGGACTAGCGGGGGGGGGAGGCTCTGGGGCCAACGTCCTGACTTTC	CASSQGLAGGGGSGANVLTF
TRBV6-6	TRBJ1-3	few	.	TGTGCCAGCAGTTACTGGGCGTATGATAGCTCTGGAAACACCATATATTTT	CASSYWAYDSSGNTIYF
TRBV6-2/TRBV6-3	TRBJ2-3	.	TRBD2	TGTGCCAGCAGTTACTCGCTAGCGGGGGGGCGAGATACGCAGTATTTT	CASSYSLAGGRDTQYF
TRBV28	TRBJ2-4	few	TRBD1	TGTGCCAGCAGTAGAGGACAGGGAAATCCCAAAAACATTCAGTACTTC	CASSRGQGNPKNIQYF
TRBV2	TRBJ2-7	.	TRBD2	TGTGCCAGCGGAAGCGGGGGTTACTCCTACGAGCAGTACTTC	CASGSGGYSYEQYF
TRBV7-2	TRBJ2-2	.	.	TGTGCCAGCAGCTTATACGGTCGGGAGCTGTTTTTT	CASSLYGRELFF
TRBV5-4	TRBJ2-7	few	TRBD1	TGTGCCAGCAGCTTGTACGGACAGGGTCAAGATGAGCAGTACTTC	CASSLYGQGQDEQYF
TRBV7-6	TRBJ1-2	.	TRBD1	TGTGCACAACCAAGAGCAGCCTCGACAGGGCCAGGCTATGGCTACACCTTC	CAQPRAASTGPGYGYTF
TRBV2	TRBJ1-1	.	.	TGTGCCAGCCGAGTGATTTCGTTTAATGGGGGAGCTCCTGAAGCTTTCTTT	CASRVISFNGGAPEAFF
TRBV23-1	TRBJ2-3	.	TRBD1	TGCGCCAGCAGTCAATCGTATCACAGGGGGCACGGCACAGATACGCAGTATTTT	CASSQSYHRGHGTDTQYF
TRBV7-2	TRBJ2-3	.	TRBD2	TGTGCCAGCAGCCTCGGACTAGCGGGGGGGCCACTTGCAGATACGCAGTATTTT	CASSLGLAGGPLADTQYF
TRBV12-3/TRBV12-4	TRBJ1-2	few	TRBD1	TGTGCCAGCAGTTTATCCGGGACAGGACCCTTGTATGGCTACACCTTC	CASSLSGTGPLYGYTF
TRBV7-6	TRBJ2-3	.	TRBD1	TGTGCCAGCAGCCTCCCCGGGACAGGGAGTGCAGATACGCAGTATTTT	CASSLPGTGSADTQYF
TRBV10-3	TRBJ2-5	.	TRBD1	TGTGCCATAGGACAGGGAGAAGAGACCCAGTACTTC	CAIGQGEETQYF
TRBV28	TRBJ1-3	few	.	TGTGCCAGCAGTTTAATCGACCGGGGCGGAAACACCATATATTTT	CASSLIDRGGNTIYF
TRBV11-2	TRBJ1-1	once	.	TGTGCCAGCAGTAACAGGGCGGGGGCCGGCGCTGAAGCTTTCTTT	CASSNRAGAGAEAFF
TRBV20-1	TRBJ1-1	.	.	TGCAGTGCTAGAGATCCCGGAACGAACACTGAAGCTTTCTTT	CSARDPGTNTEAFF
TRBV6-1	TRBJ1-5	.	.	TGTGCCAGCAGTGATTGGGGCGCGAATCAGCCCCAGCATTTT	CASSDWGANQPQHF